The clone carrying this TCR beta chain occurred many times. Its matching antigen is unknown. This entry belongs to a study of neurological immune-mediated disorders. Study-wide background: Relapsing-remitting forms accounted for about 90% of the roughly 35 multiple sclerosis patients and secondary progressive forms for 3.

The unsorted libraries were made from 2 million PBMCs kept at -80 C. Study-wide points: HTLV-1-associated myelopathy had the most TCR clonal expansion, while multiple sclerosis had the least, a level that fell below healthy controls.

Template-switch 5'RACE cDNA synthesis added a 10-nucleotide unique molecular identifier. TCRdb reanalysed the 5' RACE reads using MiXCR and keeps one entry per CDR3 protein. The profile shows tens of thousands of distinct CDR3 sequences, 1.5% of them singletons. Germline values: CDR1 DFQATT, CDR2 SNEGSKA (reference sequence). The CDR3 runs 14 residues. Trimming cost V 3 bases and J 7 bases, with 15 bases left between them. V gene TRBV20-1 combines with J gene TRBJ2-2; D may be TRBD1 (6 bases). The clonotype was recovered from a woman in her 30s with multiple sclerosis. The sample was PBMCs. CDR3 in amino acids: CSARTTGFFGELFF. CDR3 sequence (DNA): TGCAGTGCTAGGACGACAGGTTTTTTCGGGGAGCTGTTTTTT.